The 30 T cell receptor beta chains listed next were all sequenced from one sample in a study of T cell repertoires in cytomegalovirus infection. Using its own MiXCR run on the reads, TCRdb lists one record per CDR3 protein. The sample contains under 850,000 distinct CDR3 sequences, less than 40% of which appear only once. The sample comprised PBMCs. The receptor set was obtained from a human donor in good health (CMV status not recorded). Some clones in this sample may be carry-over from other donors' samples.

This clonotype was seen at least ten times. The CDR3, as DNA: TGTGCCAGCAGCTTAGTGGGTAGCGGGGGGGCCTACAATGAGCAGTTCTTC. This gives the protein CASSLVGSGGAYNEQFF. The chain couples TRBV7-2 to TRBJ2-1, with 11 bases matching TRBD2. Germline V gene lookup returns CDR1 SGHTA and CDR2 FQGNSA. This CDR3 spans 17 amino acids. J lost 2 bases, V lost 1 base, and 4 bases had no gene match.

The chain employs TRBV6-4 and TRBJ1-1; D call uncertain. CDR1 is MRHNA and CDR2 is SNTAGT in the germline V gene. The CDR3 covers 16 residues. The ends were cut back, 10 bases at V and 1 base at J, with 22 bases in the middle. The CDR3 sequence is CATIGVGRDKNTEAFF. The CDR3 DNA reads TGTGCCACCATAGGCGTGGGTAGGGATAAGAACACTGAAGCTTTCTTT.

The table lists this clonotype with a few counts. The genes are TRBV2 and TRBJ2-7; unclear D gene. Germline-derived CDR1 and CDR2 are SNHLY and FYNNEI. This CDR3 is 12 amino acids long. Trimming removed 6 bases at V and 5 bases at J, with 11 bases between. This CDR3 is CASRPLEHEQYF. The CDR3 coding sequence is TGTGCCAGCAGGCCTCTAGAGCACGAGCAGTACTTC.

This clonotype was found a few times. The rearrangement uses TRBV3-1 and TRBJ2-1; tentative D call: TRBD2 (5 bases). Germline lookup yields CDR1 LGHDT and CDR2 YNNKEL (reference sequence). CDR3 length: 12 residues. V lost 5 bases and J lost 9, with 11 bases in between. The CDR3 DNA reads TGTGCCAGCAGCACCGGGGTTAGTGAGCAGTTCTTC. This gives the protein CASSTGVSEQFF.

The chain uses TRBV12-3 or TRBV12-4 and TRBJ2-1; a possible D gene is TRBD1 (5 bases). There are 15 residues in the CDR3. The ends were cut back, 5 bases at V and 2 bases at J, with 13 bases in the middle. CDR3 DNA: TGTGCCAGCAGTGAGGACATTCCGGCCTACAATGAGCAGTTCTTC. Translated: CASSEDIPAYNEQFF.

This clonotype has more than one count but fewer than ten. The chain employs TRBV5-6 and TRBJ2-5; 7 bases are a match to TRBD2. The CDR3 has 17 amino acids. Germline V CDR1 and CDR2: SGHDT, YYEEEE. The V segment lost 3 bases and the J segment 1 base; nucleotides outside the gene matches: 12. The CDR3 DNA follows: TGTGCCAGCAGCTCGGGGACTACAGGAGTCCTCCAAGAGACCCAGTACTTC. This codes for CASSSGTTGVLQETQYF.

The rearrangement uses TRBV10-3 and TRBJ2-2; possibly TRBD1 for D (6 bases). Germline V gene sequence: CDR1 ENHRY, CDR2 SYGVKD. V lost 0 bases, J lost 0 bases, and 11 bases lay in between. The CDR3 has 17 amino acids. The CDR3 bases are TGTGCCATCAGTGAGTCGGCAGGGGCCGCGAACACCGGGGAGCTGTTTTTT. This gives the protein CAISESAGAANTGELFF.

V and J are TRBV24-1 and TRBJ1-1; D might be TRBD1 (5 bases). From germline, CDR1 is KGHDR and CDR2 SFDVKD. This CDR3 is built from 14 residues. V lost 4 bases to trimming and J lost 4 bases, with 12 bases between them. This chain's CDR3 is CATSDSRVPTEAFF. In DNA, the CDR3 is TGTGCCACCAGTGACTCCAGGGTTCCCACTGAAGCTTTCTTT.

The chain couples TRBV6-1 to TRBJ2-1; 11 bases are shared with TRBD2. The germline V gene has CDR1 MNHNS and CDR2 SASEGT. The CDR3 has 15 residues. J was trimmed by 12 bases and V by 1 base; bases with no gene match: 8. CDR3 residues: CASSEDSGRAVWQFF. The DNA of the CDR3 is TGTGCCAGCAGTGAAGATAGCGGGAGGGCTGTATGGCAGTTCTTC.

This chain joins TRBV7-3 and TRBJ2-3; perhaps D is TRBD1 or TRBD2 (5 bases each). The ends were cut back, 5 bases at V and 6 bases at J, with 15 bases in the middle. This CDR3 has 14 amino acids. Looked up from germline, CDR1 is SGHTA and CDR2 is FQGTGA. DNA for the CDR3: TGTGCCAGCAGCCCCTGTGGGGGAGCGGATACGCAGTATTTT. Its protein is CASSPCGGADTQYF.

The V gene is TRBV29-1, the J gene TRBJ2-1; 7 positions match TRBD2. The germline CDR1 and CDR2 sequences are SQVTM and ANQGSEA. Trimming cost V 6 bases and J 1 base; bases outside gene matches: 12. The CDR3 consists of 16 residues. The DNA of the CDR3 is TGCAGCGTACGGGGGATTGGGGGGGGATCCTACAATGAGCAGTTCTTC. Its protein is CSVRGIGGGSYNEQFF.

This chain joins TRBV7-2 and TRBJ2-5, with 8 bases lining up with TRBD2. Germline V gene lookup returns CDR1 SGHTA and CDR2 FQGNSA. J gave up 3 bases and V 5 bases, and 5 bases lay outside the gene matches. The CDR3 covers 14 residues. CDR3 in DNA: TGTGCCAGCAGCCCGCCCGGGGGGGAAGAGACCCAGTACTTC. Translating gives CASSPPGGEETQYF.

This clonotype occurred a few times. The chain combines TRBV12-3 or TRBV12-4 with TRBJ1-5, with a weak D call TRBD1 (5 bases). Trimming took off 3 bases at V and 3 bases at J, with 12 bases between the two ends. The CDR3 is made up of 15 amino acids. CDR3 sequence reads: CASSFSMGPNQPQHF. CDR3 coding DNA: TGTGCCAGCAGTTTTTCCATGGGGCCCAATCAGCCCCAGCATTTT.

To note about this clonotype: A read error is possible here, since a much larger clone lies one base away. The V call is TRBV4-1, the J call TRBJ2-5; tentative D call: TRBD1 (6 bases). There are 15 residues in the CDR3. Trimming took 4 bases from V and 9 from J, leaving 21 bases between them. CDR1 is MGHRA and CDR2 is YSYEKL in the germline V gene. DNA for the CDR3: TGCGCCAGCAGCCCAACGGCCGAGGGACATGAGCCCCAGTACTTC. It is translated as CASSPTAEGHEPQYF.

In its sample, this clonotype was seen a few times. The CDR3 sequence is CASSRDSRQGNTIYF. CDR3 nucleotides: TGTGCCAGCAGCCGGGACAGCCGGCAGGGAAACACCATATATTTT. The chain has TRBV7-2 and TRBJ1-3; 7 bases map to TRBD1. This CDR3 is 15 amino acids long. Germline-derived CDR1 and CDR2 are SGHTA and FQGNSA. Unmatched junction bases numbered 8, after V lost 5 bases and J lost 4 bases. The full variable domain, in which reference TRBV7-2 and TRBJ1-3 provide the parts outside the CDR3, is GAGVSQSPSNKVTEKGKDVELRCDPISGHTALYWYRQSLGQGLEFLIYFQGNSAPDKSGLPSDRFSAERTGGSVSTLTIQRTQQEDSAVYLCASSRDSRQGNTIYFGEGSWLTVV.

The chain employs TRBV28 and TRBJ1-2; D is possibly TRBD1 (6 bases). The CDR3 spans 12 residues. Trimming took 5 bases from V and 8 from J, leaving 12 bases between them. Per the germline V gene, CDR1 is MDHEN and CDR2 is SYDVKM. CDR3 amino acids: CASSLTGKGYTF. In DNA, the CDR3 is TGTGCCAGCAGTCTCACAGGGAAGGGCTACACCTTC.

On this clonotype itself: Relative to the germline gene, one junction end is altered; a read error may explain this. This chain joins TRBV7-6 and TRBJ2-3, with 8 bases aligning to TRBD1. The CDR3 extends over 14 amino acids. Germline CDR1 reads SGHVS; CDR2 reads FNYEAQ. CDR3 nucleotides: TGTGCTAGCAGCCTCCGGACAGGGCCAGATACGCAGTATTTT. Protein: CASSLRTGPDTQYF.

This chain uses TRBV19 with TRBJ1-5; D is uncertain. The CDR3 has 13 amino acids. CDR1 and CDR2 (germline): LNHDA, SQIVND (reference sequence). Between the trimmed V and J ends, which lost 3 bases and 3 bases, there was a span of 6 bases. CDR3 region: CASSIRANQPQHF. The CDR3 DNA sequence: TGTGCCAGTAGTATTAGAGCCAATCAGCCCCAGCATTTT.

The chain couples TRBV5-4 to TRBJ1-1; 7 nucleotides line up with TRBD1. This CDR3 is built from 16 residues. The germline gives CDR1 SGHNT, CDR2 YYREEE (reference sequence). The ends lost 4 bases at V and 1 base at J; junction bases unmatched: 10. The CDR3 loop reads CASSMRGLEGNTEAFF. The CDR3 DNA is TGTGCCAGCAGCATGAGGGGGCTTGAGGGGAACACTGAAGCTTTCTTT.

CDR3 nucleotide sequence: TGTGCCAGCAGCACACAAGGGGGCTTCGTTTCTTCCGAGCAGTACTTC. Its protein product is CASSTQGGFVSSEQYF. V gene TRBV7-9 combines with J gene TRBJ2-7; 7 bases fit TRBD1. CDR3 length: 16 amino acids. Losses at the gene ends were 5 bases for V and 6 bases for J; bases not matched to a gene: 16. Germline assignment: CDR1 SEHNR and CDR2 FQNEAQ (reference sequence). The full variable domain, in which reference TRBV7-9 and TRBJ2-7 provide the parts outside the CDR3, is DTGVSQNPRHKITKRGQNVTFRCDPISEHNRLYWYRQTLGQGPEFLTYFQNEAQLEKSRLLSDRFSAERPKGSFSTLEIQRTEQGDSAMYLCASSTQGGFVSSEQYFGPGTRLTVT.

Remarks on this clonotype: An end of the junction differs from the germline gene, which may be a read error. V gene TRBV20-1 combines with J gene TRBJ1-5; D gene ambiguous. Germline CDR1 is DFQATT and CDR2 is SNEGSKA (reference sequence). The CDR3 covers 15 residues. The CDR3 bases are TGCAGTTCTAGGGAGAGTAGAACAGCCAATCAGCCCCAGCATTTT. Encoded protein: CSSRESRTANQPQHF.

The chain carries TRBV2 and TRBJ2-7; D is uncertain. From germline, CDR1 is SNHLY and CDR2 FYNNEI. CDR3 length: 14 amino acids. Between the trimmed V and J ends, which lost 3 bases and 5 bases, there was a span of 14 bases. Here the CDR3 DNA reads TGTGCCAGCAGTGACACCGCGATCAAGGACGAGCAGTACTTC. Protein product: CASSDTAIKDEQYF.

The chain carries TRBV29-1 and TRBJ1-1; D unclear. This CDR3 has 11 amino acids. V was pared by 3 bases and J by 10 bases, with 12 bases between. From germline, CDR1 is SQVTM and CDR2 ANQGSEA. CDR3 DNA sequence: TGCAGCGTTGAGATGGGGAAGGGAGCTTTCTTT. It translates to CSVEMGKGAFF. The entire variable domain, with the rest obtained from reference TRBV29-1 and TRBJ1-1, is as follows: SAVISQKPSRDICQRGTSLTIQCQVDSQVTMMFWYRQQPGQSLTLIATANQGSEATYESGFVIDKFPISRPNLTFSTLTVSNMSPEDSSIYLCSVEMGKGAFFGQGTRLTVV.

The sample holds a few counts of this clonotype. The rearrangement links TRBV4-1 to TRBJ1-2; the D is unclear. This CDR3 is 16 amino acids long. Germline V lookup: CDR1 MGHRA, CDR2 YSYEKL. Trimming took off 1 base at V and 8 bases at J, with 20 bases between the two ends. The CDR3 protein is CASSQGGTLGLEGYTF. DNA of the CDR3: TGCGCCAGCAGCCAAGGAGGTACCCTGGGGTTGGAAGGCTACACCTTC.

The DNA of the CDR3 is TGTGCCATCAGTGTCTCCAGGGGTGGTTTGACAGATACGCAGTATTTT. This sequence encodes CAISVSRGGLTDTQYF. The chain employs TRBV10-3 and TRBJ2-3, with a weak D call TRBD1 (6 bases). This CDR3 is 16 amino acids long. V was clipped by 4 bases and J by 3 bases, with 17 bases between them. Germline CDR1 is ENHRY and CDR2 is SYGVKD.

This clonotype was found a few times. The rearrangement joins TRBV28 to TRBJ1-5; D gene unclear. This CDR3 is built from 23 residues. Germline assignment: CDR1 MDHEN and CDR2 SYDVKM. V lost 0 bases and J lost 4, with 34 bases in between. CDR3 sequence: CASSLCRNRTMSTFEAVNQPQHF. As DNA, the CDR3 is TGTGCCAGCAGTTTATGCCGGAACCGAACCATGAGCACCTTCGAGGCAGTTAATCAGCCCCAGCATTTT.

In its sample, this clonotype was seen a few times. The chain uses TRBV5-6 and TRBJ2-6; D possibly corresponds to TRBD2 (5 bases). Germline V gene sequence: CDR1 SGHDT, CDR2 YYEEEE. Trimming cost V 2 bases and J 2 bases, with 8 bases left between them. This CDR3 contains 15 residues. DNA of the CDR3: TGTGCCAGCAGCTTTTGGGGAGCTGGGGCCAACGTCCTGACTTTC. Its translation: CASSFWGAGANVLTF.

The chain links TRBV20-1 to TRBJ1-2; TRBD1 matches at 10 bases. The germline CDR1 and CDR2 sequences are DFQATT and SNEGSKA (reference sequence). Trimming cost V 6 bases and J 7 bases; bases outside gene matches: 11. The CDR3 is 14 residues long. This CDR3 is CSANSGTGVLGYTF. CDR3 coding DNA: TGCAGTGCAAACTCCGGGACAGGGGTTCTTGGCTACACCTTC.

This chain connects TRBV10-3 to TRBJ2-3; 11 nucleotides align to TRBD1. V was pared by 8 bases and J by 5 bases, with 9 bases of the junction left unmatched. This CDR3 is 15 amino acids long. Germline assignment: CDR1 ENHRY and CDR2 SYGVKD. The CDR3 here is CAIGKIGTGGDTQYF. CDR3 in DNA: TGTGCCATCGGAAAAATAGGGACAGGGGGAGATACGCAGTATTTT.

The V and J genes are TRBV28 and TRBJ1-4; D is possibly TRBD1 (5 bases). CDR1 MDHEN and CDR2 SYDVKM come from the germline V gene. The CDR3 consists of 15 residues. Trimming cost V 5 bases and J 5 bases, with 15 bases left between them. DNA of the CDR3: TGTGCCAGCAGTCGGCAGGGTTCAGAAAATGAAAAACTGTTTTTT. Protein product: CASSRQGSENEKLFF. The whole variable domain, remainder taken from reference TRBV28 and TRBJ1-4, is DVKVTQSSRYLVKRTGEKVFLECVQDMDHENMFWYRQDPGLGLRLIYFSYDVKMKEKGDIPEGYSVSREKKERFSLILESASTNQTSMYLCASSRQGSENEKLFFGSGTQLSVL.